This TCR beta chain was profiled in a study of CD8 T cells in Susac syndrome. Study-wide results and limits: It was acknowledged in the study that its TCR sequencing and HLA analysis involved a relatively small number of individuals.

TCR beta sequences were obtained from blood CD8+ and CD4+ T cells. TEMRA cells were enriched by FACS, and CD4+ and CD8+ T cells were negatively isolated. Random hexamers served to reverse transcribe roughly 0.5 to 1 ug RNA. Multiplex PCR with immunoSEQ amplified the TCR beta CDR3 across 54 Vbeta and 13 Jbeta. Via MiXCR, TCRdb re-called the immunoSEQ multiplex PCR reads, giving one row per CDR3 protein. The table lists about 94,000 distinct CDR3 sequences, about 93% of them singletons, with 0.3% to 0.35% in the top ten. Trimming pared 6 bases from V and 0 bases from J, leaving 7 bases between. Germline-derived CDR1 and CDR2 are SNHLY and FYNNEI. This CDR3 contains 13 residues. On this clonotype itself: The antigen is not known.

Sequenced input: CD4+ T cells from PBMCs. This chain links TRBV2 with TRBJ2-3, with D unresolved. The origin of this receptor is a human donor with Susac syndrome. The CDR3 sequence: CASRLTSTDTQYF. The DNA of the CDR3 is TGTGCCAGCAGACTCACTAGCACAGATACGCAGTATTTT.